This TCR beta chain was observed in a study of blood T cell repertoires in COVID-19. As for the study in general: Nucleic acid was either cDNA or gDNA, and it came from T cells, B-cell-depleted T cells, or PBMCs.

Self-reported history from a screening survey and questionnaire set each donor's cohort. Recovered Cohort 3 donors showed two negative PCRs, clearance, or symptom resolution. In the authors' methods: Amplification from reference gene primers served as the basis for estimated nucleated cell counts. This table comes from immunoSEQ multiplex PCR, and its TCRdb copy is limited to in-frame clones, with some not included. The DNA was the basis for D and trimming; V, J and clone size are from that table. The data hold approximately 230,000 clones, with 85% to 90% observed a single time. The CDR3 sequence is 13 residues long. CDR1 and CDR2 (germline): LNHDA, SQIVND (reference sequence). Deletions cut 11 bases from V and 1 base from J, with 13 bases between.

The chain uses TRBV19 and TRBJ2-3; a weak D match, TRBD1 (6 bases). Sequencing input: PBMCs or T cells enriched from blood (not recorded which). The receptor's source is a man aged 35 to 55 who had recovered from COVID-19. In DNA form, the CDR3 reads TGTGCCTCAGGGGTTATAGGCACAGATACGCAGTATTTT. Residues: CASGVIGTDTQYF.